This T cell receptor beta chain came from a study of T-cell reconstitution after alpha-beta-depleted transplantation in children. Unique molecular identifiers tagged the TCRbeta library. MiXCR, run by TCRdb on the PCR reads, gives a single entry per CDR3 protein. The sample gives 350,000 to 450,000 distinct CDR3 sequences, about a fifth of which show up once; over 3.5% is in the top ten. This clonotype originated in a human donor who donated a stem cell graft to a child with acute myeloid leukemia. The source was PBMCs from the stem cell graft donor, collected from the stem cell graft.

The CDR3 sequence: CASSSRTGVYSNQPQHF. CDR3 nucleotides: TGTGCCAGCAGTTCTAGGACAGGGGTTTATAGCAATCAGCCCCAGCATTTT. The V and J genes are TRBV6-5 and TRBJ1-5; 9 bases are shared with TRBD1. With 4 bases clipped from V and 0 bases from J, the junction kept 7 bases outside the gene matches. This CDR3 comprises 17 residues. CDR1 is MNHEY and CDR2 is SVGAGI in the germline V gene.